Reported below is one T cell receptor beta chain. Its antigen is not known. The sample originates from a study of T cell repertoires in cytomegalovirus infection. Study summary: Matching HLA type and CMV infection were both indicated by public TCR beta signatures.

Study-level results: CMV-specific TCR beta clonotypes restricted by HLA-C were the ones dominating the ex vivo response. There were carriers of CMV plus the relevant HLA, and cumulative public TCR beta family frequency identified them.

V trimming: 7 bases; J trimming: 5 bases; junction bases outside the gene matches: 9. This CDR3 is 13 amino acids long. CDR1 and CDR2 (germline): DFQATT, SNEGSKA (reference sequence). TCRdb redid the calling of the reads with MiXCR, one entry per CDR3 protein. Among approximately 470,000 distinct CDR3 sequences listed, under 55% were seen once. The TCR comes from a human donor in good health (CMV status not recorded). Some clones in this sample may be carry-over from other donors' samples. This specimen consisted of cultured PBMCs, obtained from culture after CMV antigen stimulation. This sequence joins TRBV20-1 and TRBJ2-7, with 9 bases matching TRBD2. The CDR3 here is CSVSGGPLDEQYF. In nucleotides, the CDR3 is TGCAGTGTTAGCGGGGGACCCCTCGACGAGCAGTACTTC.